Each of the 27 T cell receptor beta chains below was sequenced from the same sample in a study of T cells in Graves' hyperthyroidism and ophthalmopathy. Amplification of TCR beta CDR3 regions was performed using RNA transcripts as template. Using the HTBI primer set, a first-round RT-PCR was run on the TCR CDR3. TCRdb re-called the multiplex PCR reads with MiXCR, one entry per CDR3 protein. The table records 550,000 to 700,000 distinct CDR3 sequences, roughly 15% of them present only once. The sample was blood. These receptors all come from a woman aged 40 to 55 with Graves' ophthalmopathy.

The rearrangement links TRBV12-3 or TRBV12-4 to TRBJ2-5; possibly TRBD2 for D (6 bases). CDR3 length: 16 amino acids. V was cut by 1 base and J by 5 bases, with 17 bases left in between. The CDR3 DNA reads as TGTGCCAGCAGTTTAGGGCCTAGCGTGGGGATTGAGACCCAGTACTTC. This gives the protein CASSLGPSVGIETQYF.

This clonotype has at least ten counts. This rearrangement joins TRBV2 to TRBJ2-5; 11 bases line up with TRBD2. This CDR3 has 14 amino acids. Germline CDR1 reads SNHLY; CDR2 reads FYNNEI. Trimming at V came to 6 bases and at J to 4 bases, leaving 4 bases not matched to a gene. CDR3 amino acids: CASRKTSGRETQYF. CDR3 DNA: TGTGCCAGCAGGAAAACTAGCGGGAGAGAGACCCAGTACTTC.

V usage is TRBV24-1 and J usage is TRBJ1-1, with TRBD1 matching 12 bases. The CDR3 totals 18 residues. Germline CDR1 KGHDR, CDR2 SFDVKD. After removal of 5 bases from V and 1 base from J, the junction contained 10 bases not matched to a gene. Here the CDR3 reads CATSASGTGGMENTEAFF. The DNA of the CDR3 is TGTGCCACCAGTGCCTCCGGGACAGGGGGCATGGAGAACACTGAAGCTTTCTTT.

This clonotype was found a few times. The chain has TRBV2 and TRBJ2-7, with a weak D call TRBD1 (7 bases). Germline V gene lookup returns CDR1 SNHLY and CDR2 FYNNEI. Trimming took 1 base from V and 3 from J, leaving 19 bases between them. CDR3 length equals 17 residues. In nucleotides, the CDR3 is TGTGCCAGCAGTGAAGATCGCGGGGCGGGACAGAGCTACGAGCAGTACTTC. This gives the protein CASSEDRGAGQSYEQYF. The variable domain in full, with the rest retrieved from reference TRBV2 and TRBJ2-7, is EPEVTQTPSHQVTQMGQEVILRCVPISNHLYFYWYRQILGQKVEFLVSFYNNEISEKSEIFDDQFSVERPDGSNFTLKIRSTKLEDSAMYFCASSEDRGAGQSYEQYFGPGTRLTVT.

The chain has TRBV6-2 or TRBV6-3 and TRBJ1-3; D remains unclear. V was shortened by 5 bases and J by 1 base, with 9 bases between the two germline ends. Per germline, CDR1 MNHEY and CDR2 SVGEGT. The CDR3 sequence is 14 residues long. CDR3 DNA: TGTGCCAGCAGTCGATTGGGATCTGGAAACACCATATATTTT. It specifies CASSRLGSGNTIYF.

The chain combines TRBV11-2 with TRBJ2-1, with 10 bases that match TRBD2. V dropped 3 bases and J dropped 3; count of bases not matched to a gene: 14. The germline CDR1 and CDR2 sequences are SGHAT and FQNNGV. This CDR3 contains 19 residues. In nucleotides, the CDR3 is TGTGCCAGCAGCTTTCCTAGCGGGAGCTCCCCCCAGGACTACAATGAGCAGTTCTTC. Residues: CASSFPSGSSPQDYNEQFF. The full variable domain, its missing parts supplied by reference TRBV11-2 and TRBJ2-1, is EAGVAQSPRYKIIEKRQSVAFWCNPISGHATLYWYQQILGQGPKLLIQFQNNGVVDDSQLPKDRFSAERLKGVDSTLKIQPAKLEDSAVYLCASSFPSGSSPQDYNEQFFGPGTRLTVL.

There are a few counts of this clonotype. This sequence joins TRBV4-3 and TRBJ2-7; 11 bases line up with TRBD2. J was trimmed by 0 bases and V by 6 bases; bases with no gene match: 10. CDR1 is LGHNA and CDR2 is YSLEER in the germline V gene. This CDR3 region has 17 residues. The CDR3 is CASSRAITSGSSYEQYF. CDR3 bases: TGCGCCAGCAGTCGTGCTATAACTAGCGGGAGCTCCTACGAGCAGTACTTC.

V usage is TRBV6-1 and J usage is TRBJ2-7; D assignment may be TRBD1 or TRBD2 (5 bases each). The V end was cut by 6 bases, the J end by 3 bases, with 15 bases between. The CDR3 is made up of 14 amino acids. The germline CDR1 and CDR2 sequences are MNHNS and SASEGT. The CDR3 sequence: CASSGTPRFYEQYF. CDR3 nucleotides: TGTGCCAGCAGCGGGACGCCGCGATTCTACGAGCAGTACTTC.

This clonotype was seen many times. The CDR3 bases are TGTGCCAGCAGCCCTGGGACAGGGGGTGACATTCAGTACTTC. Protein sequence: CASSPGTGGDIQYF. The chain recombines TRBV7-3 with TRBJ2-4; 11 bases are a match to TRBD1. The CDR3 has 14 amino acids. Germline-derived CDR1 and CDR2 are SGHTA and FQGTGA. The trim removed 5 bases at V and 8 bases at J, leaving 5 bases unmatched.

This clonotype has a handful of counts. A much more abundant neighbour one base away suggests this may be a read error. The chain combines TRBV4-2 with TRBJ2-6; perhaps TRBD2 as D (7 bases). The CDR3 is made up of 18 amino acids. Germline loops: CDR1 LGHNA, CDR2 YNFKEQ. V shed 3 bases and J shed 1 base, with 16 bases lying between them. CDR3 protein: CASSHQWGGGSGANVLTF. The CDR3 nucleotides are TGTGCCAGCAGCCACCAGTGGGGAGGGGGGTCTGGGGCCAACGTCCTGACTTTC.

This clonotype was counted a few times. The V gene is TRBV7-8, the J gene TRBJ2-2; D is unclear. CDR3 length equals 14 residues. Germline CDR1 is SGHVS and CDR2 is FQNEAQ. V dropped 0 bases and J dropped 6 bases, with 8 bases sitting between them. This chain's CDR3 is CASSLAQGSGELFF. CDR3 sequence (DNA): TGTGCCAGCAGCTTAGCGCAAGGATCCGGGGAGCTGTTTTTT.

This clonotype has at least ten counts. The J gene is TRBJ1-5, the V gene TRBV12-3 or TRBV12-4; D perhaps matches TRBD1 (6 bases). V dropped 5 bases and J dropped 4 bases, with 12 bases sitting between them. This CDR3 comprises 14 residues. CDR3 loop: CASSPPTGNQPQHF. CDR3 nucleotides: TGTGCCAGCAGTCCTCCGACAGGTAATCAGCCCCAGCATTTT.

The chain is built from TRBV6-2 or TRBV6-3 and TRBJ1-1; a possible D gene is TRBD1 (6 bases). CDR3 length: 14 amino acids. V was cut by 2 bases and J by 5 bases, with 12 bases left in between. Germline V gene data show CDR1 as MNHEY and CDR2 as SVGEGT. CDR3 in DNA: TGTGCCAGCAGTTACGGGGGGCTTTGGACTGAAGCTTTCTTT. Amino acids: CASSYGGLWTEAFF.

This clonotype was seen many times. The V call is TRBV12-3 or TRBV12-4, the J call TRBJ1-1; D uncertain. V was pared by 5 bases and J by 10 bases, with 17 bases between. The CDR3 is made up of 13 amino acids. CDR3 protein: CASSRTAPDVAFF. CDR3 coding DNA: TGTGCCAGCAGTAGAACAGCGCCCGACGTAGCTTTCTTT.

This clonotype was seen many times. The gene calls are TRBV6-2 or TRBV6-3 and TRBJ2-7; D is perhaps TRBD2 (5 bases). The CDR3 length is 10 residues. V was pared by 8 bases and J by 6 bases, with 8 bases between. The V gene's germline CDR1 is MNHEY and CDR2 SVGEGT. The CDR3 here is CASGGPEQYF. The CDR3 DNA follows: TGTGCCAGCGGAGGACCCGAGCAGTACTTC.

The J gene is TRBJ2-2, the V gene TRBV24-1; 8 bases line up with TRBD2. Germline V lookup: CDR1 KGHDR, CDR2 SFDVKD. This CDR3 is 15 amino acids long. The junction had 1 base not matched to a gene; V was cut back by 1 base and J by 4 bases. The CDR3 is CATSDFGRGTGELFF. The DNA for the CDR3 is TGTGCCACCAGTGATTTCGGGAGGGGCACCGGGGAGCTGTTTTTT.

This clonotype was picked up many times. The V gene is TRBV7-9, the J gene TRBJ1-2; TRBD1 is a possible D gene (6 bases). This CDR3 is built from 12 residues. The germline V and J ends were trimmed by 5 bases and 5 bases, with 9 bases remaining between them. Per the germline V gene, CDR1 is SEHNR and CDR2 is FQNEAQ (reference sequence). This CDR3 reads CASSVGQYGYTF. CDR3 in DNA: TGTGCCAGCAGCGTTGGACAGTATGGCTACACCTTC.

The rearrangement joins TRBV6-2 or TRBV6-3 to TRBJ1-1; unclear D gene. The CDR3 sequence is 11 residues long. Germline loops: CDR1 MNHEY, CDR2 SVGEGT. V lost 5 bases, J lost 8 bases, and 9 bases lay in between. DNA for the CDR3: TGTGCCAGCAGTCCGGGATTCGAAGCTTTCTTT. Protein product: CASSPGFEAFF.

This clonotype was observed at least ten times. The chain has TRBV28 and TRBJ1-2, with unresolved D. This CDR3 has 12 residues. Per germline, CDR1 MDHEN and CDR2 SYDVKM. V dropped 5 bases and J dropped 4 bases, with 8 bases sitting between them. The CDR3 region has the DNA TGTGCCAGCAGTCCTCAGAGCTATGGCTACACCTTC. Amino acids: CASSPQSYGYTF.

This clonotype appeared many times. This chain connects TRBV29-1 to TRBJ2-5; no firm D call. Germline CDR1 SQVTM, CDR2 ANQGSEA. V was shortened by 5 bases and J by 3 bases, with 4 bases between the two germline ends. This CDR3 has 10 residues. Here the CDR3 DNA reads TGCAGCGTTACAGAAGAGACCCAGTACTTC. Protein sequence: CSVTEETQYF.

This clonotype has a count of ten or more. The chain combines TRBV25-1 with TRBJ1-2; 7 nucleotides line up with TRBD1. The CDR3 runs to 14 residues. Germline loops: CDR1 MGHDK, CDR2 SYGVNS. V lost 7 bases, J lost 4 bases, and 9 bases stayed unmatched. CDR3 in DNA: TGTGCCAGCACCAGGGGGGACGGAGGCTATGGCTACACCTTC. It is translated as CASTRGDGGYGYTF.

This clonotype was recorded at least ten times. The chain carries TRBV11-3 and TRBJ2-5, with 10 positions matching TRBD1. This CDR3 contains 15 residues. Germline-derived CDR1 and CDR2 are SGHNT and YENEEA. V lost 5 bases, J lost 2 bases, and 5 bases stayed unmatched. This CDR3 is CASSPGDRGQETQYF. The CDR3 DNA sequence: TGTGCCAGCAGCCCCGGGGACAGGGGACAAGAGACCCAGTACTTC.

This clonotype occurred many times. J is TRBJ2-5 and V is TRBV7-2; D possibly matches TRBD1 or TRBD2 (5 bases each). V lost 5 bases and J lost 7, with 14 bases in between. Germline assignment: CDR1 SGHTA and CDR2 FQGNSA. The CDR3 runs 13 residues. The chain's CDR3 is CASSLRDGGTQYF. For the CDR3, the DNA is TGTGCCAGCAGCCTACGGGACGGTGGGACCCAGTACTTC.

This clonotype came up many times. This rearrangement joins TRBV12-3 or TRBV12-4 to TRBJ1-1; no clear D gene. The CDR3 is 16 amino acids. Trimming took off 2 bases at V and 7 bases at J, with 20 bases between the two ends. CDR3 bases: TGTGCCAGCAGTTTAAGGCTATCCGTTGGGCCACGTGAAGCTTTCTTT. This codes for CASSLRLSVGPREAFF.

V and J are TRBV6-1 and TRBJ2-5; 12 nucleotides match TRBD2. The CDR3 is made up of 15 amino acids. Germline CDR1 is MNHNS and CDR2 is SASEGT. V lost 10 bases to trimming and J lost 5 bases; unmatched junction nucleotides: 11. The CDR3 here is CATRRTSGEAETQYF. DNA for the CDR3: TGTGCCACCAGACGGACTAGCGGGGAGGCGGAGACCCAGTACTTC.

With respect to this clonotype: The junction shows a germline mismatch at one end, possibly a read error. The chain links TRBV6-1 to TRBJ2-5, with D tentatively TRBD2 (8 bases). The CDR3 runs to 16 residues. Germline assignment: CDR1 MNHNS and CDR2 SASEGT. The CDR3 nucleotides are TGTGCCAGCAGTAATCCGGGAGGGGGCCCACAAGAGACCCAGTGCTTC. Its translation: CASSNPGGGPQETQCF.

This clonotype was counted a few times. V and J are TRBV12-3 or TRBV12-4 and TRBJ1-5; D remains ambiguous. The CDR3 extends over 14 amino acids. V lost 7 bases, J lost 7 bases, and 17 bases lay in between. DNA for the CDR3: TGTGCCAGCACGTCATCGTCCGGTAACCAGCCCCAGCATTTT. This codes for CASTSSSGNQPQHF.